The present T cell receptor (beta chain) was sequenced within a study of regulatory T cells in long-lasting Graves disease. Overall study results and limits: No thyroid tissue was studied; the work used peripheral blood only. Persistent Graves' patients possessed reduced TCR diversity relative to recently diagnosed ones. It was possible that the small sample size reduced accuracy. Persistent disease showed a preference for TRBV28, TRBJ1-2 and TRBJ2-5.

This clonotype was observed many times. The antigen is not known. The sample's time point: persistent/refractory GD, antithyroid drugs over 5 years with positive TRAb. The TCR library was made from RNA that had been extracted from PBMCs in TRIzol. The CDR3 extends over 14 amino acids. Germline V gene sequence: CDR1 SNHLY, CDR2 FYNNEI. V was shortened by 4 bases and J by 6 bases, with 13 bases between the two germline ends. TCR beta libraries were built with iRepertoire HTBI primers and Arm-PCR of CDR3 regions. TCRdb redid the calling of the multiplex PCR reads with MiXCR, one entry per CDR3 protein. The sample has some 340,000 distinct CDR3 sequences; approximately 23% are singletons.

This chain connects TRBV2 to TRBJ1-5, with D hard to call. Specimen: peripheral blood mononuclear cells (PBMCs), collected when the disease was refractory, from a patient treated with antithyroid drugs. The source is a woman aged 40 to 50 with Graves disease. CDR3: CASSAGIFFQPQHF. The DNA of the CDR3 is TGTGCCAGCAGTGCGGGTATCTTTTTTCAGCCCCAGCATTTT.